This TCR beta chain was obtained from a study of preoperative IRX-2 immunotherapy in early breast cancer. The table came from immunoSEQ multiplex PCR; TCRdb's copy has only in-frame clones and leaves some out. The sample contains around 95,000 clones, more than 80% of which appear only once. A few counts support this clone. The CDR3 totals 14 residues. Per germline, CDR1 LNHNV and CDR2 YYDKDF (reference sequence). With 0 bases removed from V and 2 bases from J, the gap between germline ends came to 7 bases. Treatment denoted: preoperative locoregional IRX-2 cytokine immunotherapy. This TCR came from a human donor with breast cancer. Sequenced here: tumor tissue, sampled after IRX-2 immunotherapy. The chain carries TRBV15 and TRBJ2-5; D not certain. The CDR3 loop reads CATSREASQETQYF. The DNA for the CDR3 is TGTGCCACCAGCAGAGAGGCCAGTCAAGAGACCCAGTACTTC.